This entry is about one T cell receptor (beta chain). In the study's own analysis: Estimation of nucleated cell counts was performed using reference gene primer amplification. Method: immunoSEQ multiplex PCR; TCRdb's copy keeps in-frame clones and lacks some. V and J calls and clone size are those listed in that table; D and trimming were worked out from the DNA. The data show about 200,000 clones, around nine tenths seen once. This entry belongs to a study of blood T cell repertoires in COVID-19. Overall study: From the United States, Italy and Spain came samples of acute and convalescent COVID-19. T cells, B-cell-depleted T cells, or PBMCs supplied cDNA or gDNA.

The CDR3 totals 15 residues. In germline, CDR1 is SNHLY, CDR2 FYNNEI. V shed 1 base and J shed 7 bases, with 14 bases lying between them. The sequenced sample consisted of peripheral blood. The source of this sequence is a man aged 40-49 years with active or convalescent COVID-19. The chain joins TRBV2 to TRBJ2-1; TRBD1 is a possible D gene (5 bases). CDR3 residues: CASSEGGRQRNEQFF. DNA for the CDR3: TGTGCCAGCAGTGAAGGGGGCCGGCAGAGGAATGAGCAGTTCTTC.